The 11 T cell receptor beta chains below come from one sample, sequenced in a study of molecular identifiers for immune sequencing clone quantification (dated 2018 in TCRdb). The library was generated by PCR. The sample was run on a NextSeq 500. Clones were called with MiXCR by TCRdb after fastp trimmed the public reads at Q25, and only in-frame beta chains were retained. Each entry is one CDR3 protein sequence, shown with its most common DNA and genes. The sample contains some 680,000 distinct CDR3 sequences, roughly 25% of them found a single time. The ten biggest clones cover around 0.78% of the sample. The source material was naive CD8+ T cells from blood, with Jurkat cell RNA spiked in. In the paper's terms, the cell subset or site label means: FACS-sorted CD8+CD4-CCR7+CD45RA+ naive T cells. The receptors here all came from a human donor in good health. Some libraries in this study had Jurkat cell RNA spiked in.

In the case of this clonotype: Given a much more abundant clone one base away, this may be a read error. The chain is built from TRBV4-3 and TRBJ1-1; D gene unclear. Germline V gene sequence: CDR1 LGHNA, CDR2 YSLEER. The CDR3 is made up of 15 amino acids. Between the trimmed V and J ends, which lost 1 base and 3 bases, there was a span of 12 bases. CDR3 DNA sequence: TGCGCCAGCAGCCAAGTCGGCACAAAGCACACTGAAGCTTTCTTT. It specifies CASSQVGTKHTEAFF.

This clonotype was recorded many times. CDR3 sequence (DNA): TGTGCCAGCAGCTTTCCGGGGATTCAGCCCCAGCATTTT. Amino acids: CASSFPGIQPQHF. The chain joins TRBV7-9 to TRBJ1-5; no clear D. The CDR3 sequence is 13 residues long. Between the trimmed V and J ends, which lost 3 bases and 6 bases, there was a span of 9 bases. Looked up from germline, CDR1 is SEHNR and CDR2 is FQNEAQ (reference sequence).

A word on this clonotype: The junction differs from germline at one of its ends, possibly a read error. The chain uses TRBV12-3 or TRBV12-4 and TRBJ2-7; maybe TRBD1 (6 bases). This CDR3 is built from 14 residues. CDR3 sequence: CASSLRAGVGERYF. The CDR3 region has the DNA TGTGCCAGCAGTTTGAGGGCAGGGGTGGGCGAGCGGTACTTC.

This clonotype was observed a handful of times. The chain carries TRBV27 and TRBJ1-2, with no clear D. CDR1 is MNHEY and CDR2 is SMNVEV in the germline V gene (reference sequence). This CDR3 spans 13 amino acids. The V end was cut by 8 bases, the J end by 8 bases, with 18 bases between. The CDR3 DNA reads as TGTGCCAGCTCGTTTGGAAGGTCTTGGGGCTACACCTTC. Translated, it gives CASSFGRSWGYTF.

For this clonotype: This clone may be a read error of a much larger clone one base away. The rearrangement joins TRBV30 to TRBJ2-7; D remains ambiguous. CDR3 size: 12 residues. Looked up from germline, CDR1 is GTSNPN and CDR2 is SVGIG (reference sequence). Trimming took 3 bases from V and 3 from J, leaving 9 bases between them. The DNA of the CDR3 is TGTGCCTGGAGCCCCGGTAGCTACGAGCAGTACTTC. Protein sequence: CAWSPGSYEQYF.

This clonotype has a count of ten or more. The V and J genes are TRBV7-9 and TRBJ2-7, with 8 bases matching TRBD2. After removal of 0 bases from V and 5 bases from J, the junction contained 3 bases not matched to a gene. The length of the CDR3 is 14 residues. The germline CDR1 and CDR2 sequences are SEHNR and FQNEAQ (reference sequence). CDR3 residues: CASSLARGVHEQYF. The CDR3 DNA sequence: TGTGCCAGCAGCTTAGCGCGGGGGGTCCACGAGCAGTACTTC.

The V and J genes are TRBV9 and TRBJ2-1; 12 bases line up with TRBD2. J gave up 8 bases and V 4 bases, and 7 bases lay outside the gene matches. CDR3 length: 15 amino acids. The germline V gene encodes CDR1 SGDLS and CDR2 YYNGEE. CDR3 bases: TGTGCCAGCAGCCTTTCTAGCGGGGGGGCCGATGAGCAGTTCTTC. Residues: CASSLSSGGADEQFF.

This clonotype was detected a few times. The rearrangement uses TRBV6-5 and TRBJ1-1; tentative D call: TRBD1 (6 bases). The V end was cut by 2 bases, the J end by 5 bases, with 15 bases between. CDR1 and CDR2 (germline): MNHEY, SVGAGI. This CDR3 is 15 amino acids long. CDR3 bases: TGTGCCAGCAGTTACGTAACAGGGTTGGCTACTGAAGCTTTCTTT. Protein sequence: CASSYVTGLATEAFF.

This clonotype was counted between two and nine times. The chain uses TRBV6-1 and TRBJ2-2; tentatively, D is TRBD1 (5 bases). Trimming removed 8 bases from V and 6 bases from J, with 22 bases in between. There are 16 residues in the CDR3. Germline CDR1 is MNHNS and CDR2 is SASEGT. The chain's CDR3 is CASPGPGREVAGELFF. In nucleotides, the CDR3 is TGTGCCAGCCCAGGTCCTGGCAGGGAAGTTGCCGGGGAGCTGTTTTTT.

Comments on this clonotype: Just one base apart from a much larger clone, this may be a read error. V and J are TRBV27 and TRBJ1-1; D remains unclear. In germline, CDR1 is MNHEY, CDR2 SMNVEV (reference sequence). CDR3 size: 14 residues. DNA for the CDR3: TGTGCCGGCAGTTTATCGAAAGCGAACACTGAAGCTTTCTTT. Translated, it gives CAGSLSKANTEAFF.

This clonotype was seen many times. The J gene is TRBJ2-3, the V gene TRBV11-2, with D unclear. Germline values: CDR1 SGHAT, CDR2 FQNNGV. The CDR3 runs to 16 residues. Trimming took 2 bases from V and 1 from J, leaving 13 bases between them. CDR3 bases: TGTGCCAGCAGCTTATATTTGGGGTCCGGCACAGATACGCAGTATTTT. Translating gives CASSLYLGSGTDTQYF.